These 24 T cell receptor beta chains were all obtained from the same sample, sequenced in a study of control samples from healthy donors and cancer patients. TCRdb keeps only in-frame clones here, not all; method: immunoSEQ multiplex PCR. This sample has 110,000 or so clones, with around 89% found just once. The source material was blood. The receptors originated from a woman aged 45-65 years in good health.

The chain carries TRBV19 and TRBJ2-3, with a possible D match to TRBD1 (5 bases). The V end was cut by 6 bases, the J end by 1 base, with 8 bases between. This CDR3 has 13 amino acids. CDR1 and CDR2 from the germline V gene are LNHDA and SQIVND (reference sequence). The CDR3 spells CASRGRGTDTQYF. Here the CDR3 DNA reads TGTGCCAGTAGGGGGCGAGGCACAGATACGCAGTATTTT.

This rearrangement joins TRBV7-2 to TRBJ2-3; the match to TRBD2 covers 7 bases. The CDR3 is made up of 14 amino acids. V lost 6 bases to trimming and J lost 1 base; unmatched junction nucleotides: 4. Germline V lookup: CDR1 SGHTA, CDR2 FQGNSA. CDR3 amino acids: CASSYTSGTDTQYF. The CDR3 DNA sequence: TGTGCCAGCAGTTATACTAGCGGCACAGATACGCAGTATTTT.

The rearrangement uses TRBV13 and TRBJ2-7; TRBD2 might be the D (6 bases). In germline, CDR1 is PRHDT, CDR2 FYEKMQ (reference sequence). The CDR3 spans 13 residues. The ends were cut back, 5 bases at V and 6 bases at J, with 14 bases in the middle. Written as DNA, the CDR3 is TGTGCCAGCAGCACCGGGACTGGGGGCGAGCAGTACTTC. Translation gives CASSTGTGGEQYF.

This clone was seen a handful of times. This chain links TRBV5-1 with TRBJ2-5, with D uncertain. This CDR3 spans 13 amino acids. The germline V gene has CDR1 SGHRS and CDR2 YFSETQ. V lost 4 bases and J lost 1, with 8 bases in between. The CDR3 DNA sequence: TGCGCCAGCAGCCCCGCCTCCCAAGAGACCCAGTACTTC. Residues: CASSPASQETQYF.

The CDR3 coding sequence is TGTGCCAGCAGCGGTTGGGGAGGGGTGAATGAGCAGTTCTTC. This encodes CASSGWGGVNEQFF. The chain combines TRBV6-5 with TRBJ2-1; 7 bases align to TRBD2. The CDR3 covers 14 residues. The germline gives CDR1 MNHEY, CDR2 SVGAGI. With V trimmed by 6 bases and J by 7 bases, 9 bases remained unmatched.

The chain has TRBV12-5 and TRBJ2-3; 7 nucleotides line up with TRBD2. CDR1 and CDR2 (germline): LGHNT, FRNRAP. The V gene end was trimmed by 1 base and the J gene end by 2 bases; junction bases not matched to a gene: 3. This CDR3 is 15 amino acids long. CDR3 coding DNA: TGTGCTAGTGGTTTGGAAGCGGGATCCACAGATACGCAGTATTTT. This encodes CASGLEAGSTDTQYF.

This chain connects TRBV11-2 to TRBJ1-1, with unresolved D. The CDR3 is made up of 15 amino acids. In germline, CDR1 is SGHAT, CDR2 FQNNGV. Trimming removed 5 bases at V and 4 bases at J, with 17 bases between. CDR3 loop: CASSPRLAVGTEAFF. For the CDR3, the DNA is TGTGCCAGCAGCCCCAGGTTGGCCGTGGGCACTGAAGCTTTCTTT.

This chain connects TRBV9 to TRBJ1-2, with D tentatively TRBD1 (6 bases). Looked up from germline, CDR1 is SGDLS and CDR2 is YYNGEE. V dropped 3 bases and J dropped 1 base, with 13 bases sitting between them. The CDR3 loop spans 15 amino acids. The DNA for the CDR3 is TGTGCCAGCAGCGCGCGGACAGAAGATAACTATGGCTACACCTTC. This codes for CASSARTEDNYGYTF.

Here the CDR3 DNA reads TGTGCCAGCAGTCCTAGCGGGATGTCCCGTTCGCAGTATTTT. This sequence encodes CASSPSGMSRSQYF. The gene calls are TRBV6-6 and TRBJ2-3; 9 nucleotides line up with TRBD2. Germline V lookup: CDR1 MNHNY, CDR2 SVGAGI (reference sequence). V dropped 5 bases and J dropped 10; count of bases not matched to a gene: 10. The CDR3 has 14 amino acids.

This sequence joins TRBV9 and TRBJ2-5; 10 nucleotides agree with TRBD1. This CDR3 contains 16 residues. Germline V gene sequence: CDR1 SGDLS, CDR2 YYNGEE. V trimming: 0 bases; J trimming: 4 bases; junction bases outside the gene matches: 6. The CDR3, as DNA: TGTGCCAGCAGCGTAGCGACAGGGGGCTTATCAGAGACCCAGTACTTC. It translates to CASSVATGGLSETQYF.

CDR3 bases: TGTGCCAGCAGCTCGGACAGTCACCAGCCCCAGCATTTT. Translation: CASSSDSHQPQHF. The chain combines TRBV7-9 with TRBJ1-5, with D possibly TRBD1 on 6 matching bases. Trimming stripped 4 bases from V and 7 bases from J, with 11 bases between. The CDR3 extends over 13 amino acids. The germline gives CDR1 SEHNR, CDR2 FQNEAQ (reference sequence).

V usage is TRBV10-3 and J usage is TRBJ2-3, with 8 positions matching TRBD2. Germline V gene lookup returns CDR1 ENHRY and CDR2 SYGVKD. After removal of 10 bases from V and 4 bases from J, the junction contained 13 bases not matched to a gene. This CDR3 is 15 amino acids long. In DNA form, the CDR3 reads TGTGCCAGCTCCCTCGGGGGGGTGAGGCCAGATACGCAGTATTTT. It is translated as CASSLGGVRPDTQYF.

This sequence joins TRBV13 and TRBJ2-5; TRBD1 or TRBD2 may be the D gene (5 bases each). V was trimmed by 5 bases and J by 4 bases, leaving 17 bases between them. CDR1 is PRHDT and CDR2 is FYEKMQ in the germline V gene (reference sequence). The CDR3 is made up of 15 amino acids. The CDR3 DNA reads as TGTGCCAGCAGCGAACCCGGGGACGACCTAGAGACCCAGTACTTC. The encoded protein is CASSEPGDDLETQYF.

V is TRBV25-1 and J is TRBJ2-3, with 10 bases fitting TRBD1. The CDR3 sequence is 11 residues long. V lost 6 bases, J lost 13 bases, and 4 bases stayed unmatched. Germline assignment: CDR1 MGHDK and CDR2 SYGVNS. The CDR3 protein is CASRQGQGEYF. The DNA for the CDR3 is TGTGCCAGCAGACAAGGACAGGGGGAGTATTTT.

The genes are TRBV29-1 and TRBJ2-1, with TRBD2 identical over 7 bases. Trimming took 8 bases from V and 4 from J; bases not matched to a gene: 20. The germline V gene has CDR1 SQVTM and CDR2 ANQGSEA. CDR3 size: 17 residues. CDR3 sequence reads: CSYRGADGAGLYNEQFF. In nucleotides, the CDR3 is TGCAGCTACAGAGGGGCTGATGGAGCGGGACTGTACAATGAGCAGTTCTTC.

The sample holds one count of this clone. V and J are TRBV9 and TRBJ1-2, with 12 bases aligning to TRBD1. CDR3 length equals 15 residues. Per the germline V gene, CDR1 is SGDLS and CDR2 is YYNGEE. V trimming: 5 bases; J trimming: 8 bases; junction bases outside the gene matches: 10. The CDR3 sequence: CASSATPGQGAGYTF. The CDR3 coding sequence is TGTGCCAGCAGTGCGACTCCGGGACAGGGGGCCGGCTACACCTTC.

J is TRBJ2-2 and V is TRBV4-3; 10 bases are a match to TRBD2. V lost 0 bases, J lost 8 bases, and 15 bases stayed unmatched. Germline loops: CDR1 LGHNA, CDR2 YSLEER. This CDR3 is 19 amino acids long. CDR3 in DNA: TGCGCCAGCAGCCAAGATCAAGGGCTAGCGGGAGCTTCTAAGGGGGAGCTGTTTTTT. Translation gives CASSQDQGLAGASKGELFF.

The J gene is TRBJ1-5, the V gene TRBV12-5; D is ambiguous. The CDR3 runs 14 residues. Trimming took 6 bases from V and 1 from J, leaving 10 bases between them. CDR1 and CDR2 from the germline V gene are LGHNT and FRNRAP. The CDR3 loop reads CASGSSRSNQPQHF. The DNA for the CDR3 is TGTGCTAGTGGATCCTCGAGGAGCAATCAGCCCCAGCATTTT.

The chain couples TRBV5-6 to TRBJ2-1; 12 positions agree with TRBD2. V lost 2 bases to trimming and J lost 9 bases; unmatched junction nucleotides: 15. The CDR3 runs 18 residues. From germline, CDR1 is SGHDT and CDR2 YYEEEE. The CDR3 is CASSFPEWTSGKGGEQFF. The CDR3 DNA is TGTGCCAGCAGCTTTCCCGAGTGGACTAGCGGGAAAGGGGGTGAGCAGTTCTTC. The complete variable domain, with remaining parts taken from reference TRBV5-6 and TRBJ2-1, reads DAGVTQSPTHLIKTRGQQVTLRCSPKSGHDTVSWYQQALGQGPQFIFQYYEEEERQRGNFPDRFSGHQFPNYSSELNVNALLLGDSALYLCASSFPEWTSGKGGEQFFGPGTRLTVL.

This chain joins TRBV11-2 and TRBJ1-3; 8 nucleotides match TRBD1. Germline V gene sequence: CDR1 SGHAT, CDR2 FQNNGV. This CDR3 comprises 15 residues. V trimming: 5 bases; J trimming: 9 bases; junction bases outside the gene matches: 12. DNA of the CDR3: TGTGCCAGCAGCCCCCAGGTCGGACAGGGAGGCACCATATATTTT. Translating gives CASSPQVGQGGTIYF.

The genes are TRBV6-5 and TRBJ1-1; 7 positions agree with TRBD1. The CDR3 covers 14 residues. The J segment lost 4 bases and the V segment lost 6 bases, leaving 8 bases of the junction unmatched. Germline CDR1 reads MNHEY; CDR2 reads SVGAGI. Here the CDR3 DNA reads TGTGCCAGCAGCGAGTACAGGGGTGGCACTGAAGCTTTCTTT. The encoded protein is CASSEYRGGTEAFF.

This clone was seen just once. This same CDR3 is encoded by further DNA sequences in the sample. The V call is TRBV12-3 or TRBV12-4, the J call TRBJ2-2, with D unclear. Trimming stripped 3 bases from V and 8 bases from J, with 4 bases between. The CDR3 consists of 11 residues. The CDR3 DNA reads as TGTGCCAGCAGTTTCCCTGGGGAGCTGTTTTTT. Translated: CASSFPGELFF.

J is TRBJ1-2 and V is TRBV30, with TRBD1 matching 8 bases. J lost 6 bases, V lost 2 bases, and 2 bases had no gene match. CDR1 GTSNPN and CDR2 SVGIG come from the germline V gene (reference sequence). The CDR3 totals 12 residues. In DNA form, the CDR3 reads TGTGCCTGGAGTTCAGGGGGCGATGGCTACACCTTC. Translated, it gives CAWSSGGDGYTF.

This clone is a singleton in its sample. V gene TRBV11-2 combines with J gene TRBJ2-1; D gene unclear. This CDR3 is 14 amino acids long. Trimming took 6 bases from V and 6 from J, leaving 15 bases between them. CDR1 and CDR2 (germline): SGHAT, FQNNGV. The CDR3 sequence is CASSRNLGINEQFF. For the CDR3, the DNA is TGTGCCAGCAGTCGGAATTTAGGTATCAATGAGCAGTTCTTC. Full variable domain (rest looked up from reference TRBV11-2 and TRBJ2-1): EAGVAQSPRYKIIEKRQSVAFWCNPISGHATLYWYQQILGQGPKLLIQFQNNGVVDDSQLPKDRFSAERLKGVDSTLKIQPAKLEDSAVYLCASSRNLGINEQFFGPGTRLTVL.